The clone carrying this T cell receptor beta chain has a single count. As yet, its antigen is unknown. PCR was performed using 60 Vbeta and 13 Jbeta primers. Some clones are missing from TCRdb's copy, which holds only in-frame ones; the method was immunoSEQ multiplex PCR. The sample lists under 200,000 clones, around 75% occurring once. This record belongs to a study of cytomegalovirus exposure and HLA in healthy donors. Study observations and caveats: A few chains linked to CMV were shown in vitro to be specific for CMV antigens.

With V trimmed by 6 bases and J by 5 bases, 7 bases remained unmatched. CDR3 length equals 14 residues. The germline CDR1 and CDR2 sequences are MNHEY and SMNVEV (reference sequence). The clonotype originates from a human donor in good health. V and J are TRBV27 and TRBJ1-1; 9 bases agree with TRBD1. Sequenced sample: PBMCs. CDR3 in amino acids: CASSRFGQGTEAFF. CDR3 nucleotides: TGTGCCAGCAGCCGATTCGGACAGGGGACTGAAGCTTTCTTT.